The 30 T cell receptor beta chains reported below all come from one sample, sequenced in a study of T-cell memory formation after mild COVID-19. TCRdb reanalysed the 5' RACE reads using MiXCR and keeps one entry per CDR3 protein. This sample has 170,000 or so distinct CDR3 sequences, with about a fifth found just once. Sequenced sample: PBMCs or a T cell subset sorted from them (not recorded which). Receptor source: an adult woman who had mild COVID-19 (a few samples of this study predate the infection). Cell type and time point are not known.

The V gene is TRBV12-3 or TRBV12-4, the J gene TRBJ1-1; D gene uncertain. Trimming pared 6 bases from V and 3 bases from J, leaving 5 bases between. This CDR3 has 11 amino acids. CDR3 in DNA: TGTGCCAGCAGGGGATACACTGAAGCTTTCTTT. Protein product: CASRGYTEAFF.

This clonotype came up a few times. The chain has TRBV6-2 or TRBV6-3 and TRBJ1-5; D not resolved. In germline, CDR1 is MNHEY, CDR2 SVGEGT. Trimming stripped 5 bases from V and 6 bases from J, with 8 bases between. The CDR3 covers 12 residues. CDR3 DNA: TGTGCCAGCAGTCCTCTTCTTCAGCCCCAGCATTTT. Translating gives CASSPLLQPQHF.

This chain links TRBV6-5 with TRBJ1-1; D is possibly TRBD1 (6 bases). The ends were cut back, 0 bases at V and 8 bases at J, with 10 bases in the middle. Germline assignment: CDR1 MNHEY and CDR2 SVGAGI. The CDR3 totals 13 residues. CDR3 in amino acids: CASSYSNRAEAFF. The CDR3 DNA follows: TGTGCCAGCAGTTACTCTAACAGGGCGGAAGCTTTCTTT.

This clonotype was seen more than once but under ten times. The chain employs TRBV7-9 and TRBJ1-5; no reliable D call. Per the germline V gene, CDR1 is SEHNR and CDR2 is FQNEAQ (reference sequence). The CDR3 loop spans 14 amino acids. V lost 4 bases and J lost 2, with 9 bases in between. The CDR3 region is CASSSVAGNQPQHF. The CDR3 nucleotides are TGTGCCAGCAGCTCAGTGGCGGGCAATCAGCCCCAGCATTTT.

The chain recombines TRBV11-3 with TRBJ2-5; possible D gene TRBD2, 6 bases. The ends were cut back, 0 bases at V and 5 bases at J, with 13 bases in the middle. The germline V gene encodes CDR1 SGHNT and CDR2 YENEEA. The CDR3 contains 15 residues. The CDR3 DNA sequence: TGTGCCAGCAGCTTAGACGCCGGGGGAGAGGAGACCCAGTACTTC. Its protein product is CASSLDAGGEETQYF.

The V gene is TRBV7-9, the J gene TRBJ1-2, with a weak D call TRBD1 (5 bases). The CDR3 has 12 residues. Between the trimmed V and J ends, which lost 1 base and 7 bases, there was a span of 7 bases. Germline V gives CDR1 SEHNR, CDR2 FQNEAQ (reference sequence). The CDR3 coding sequence is TGTGCCAGCAGCTTAGGGGACCTTGGCTACACCTTC. Amino acid sequence: CASSLGDLGYTF.

The chain uses TRBV5-1 and TRBJ1-1; possible D gene TRBD1, 5 bases. V lost 5 bases to trimming and J lost 2 bases, with 10 bases between them. The germline CDR1 and CDR2 sequences are SGHRS and YFSETQ. This CDR3 is built from 13 residues. The CDR3 nucleotides read TGCGCCAGCAGAACGGGGCCCAACACTGAAGCTTTCTTT. The encoded protein is CASRTGPNTEAFF.

This clonotype turned up a few times. The chain joins TRBV7-9 to TRBJ2-1; no clear D. The CDR3 loop spans 17 amino acids. The V gene lost 2 bases and the J gene lost 1 base, with 15 bases spanning the gap. Germline CDR1 SEHNR, CDR2 FQNEAQ (reference sequence). CDR3 DNA sequence: TGTGCCAGCAGCTTAACTCAGTCCAGGTCATCCTACAATGAGCAGTTCTTC. As protein: CASSLTQSRSSYNEQFF.

This clonotype has more than one count but fewer than ten. V gene TRBV5-1 combines with J gene TRBJ2-7, with D perhaps TRBD1 (5 bases). The CDR3 spans 15 residues. V gave up 5 bases and J gave up 0 bases, with 15 bases separating them. Germline assignment: CDR1 SGHRS and CDR2 YFSETQ. The CDR3 protein is CASRQEYSSSYEQYF. CDR3 DNA sequence: TGCGCCAGCAGACAGGAGTATTCGTCCTCCTACGAGCAGTACTTC. The whole variable domain, filled in from reference TRBV5-1 and TRBJ2-7, reads KAGVTQTPRYLIKTRGQQVTLSCSPISGHRSVSWYQQTPGQGLQFLFEYFSETQRNKGNFPGRFSGRQFSNSRSEMNVSTLELGDSALYLCASRQEYSSSYEQYFGPGTRLTVT.

The V call is TRBV11-2, the J call TRBJ1-1; perhaps TRBD1 as D (5 bases). Germline V CDR1 and CDR2: SGHAT, FQNNGV. The CDR3 is 14 residues long. Trimming shortened V by 3 bases and J by 0 bases, and 8 bases separated the two germline ends. CDR3 nucleotides: TGTGCCAGCAGCTTCGACAGAATGAACACTGAAGCTTTCTTT. Amino acid sequence: CASSFDRMNTEAFF.

V usage is TRBV6-1 and J usage is TRBJ1-5; D not resolved. The V end lost 5 bases, the J end lost 4 bases, and 9 bases lay between the germline ends. The CDR3 is 13 amino acids. Germline V lookup: CDR1 MNHNS, CDR2 SASEGT. In nucleotides, the CDR3 is TGTGCCAGCAGTAGTTTTCTTAATCAGCCCCAGCATTTT. Protein sequence: CASSSFLNQPQHF.

At least ten counts were recorded for this clonotype. The chain is built from TRBV4-3 and TRBJ2-7; TRBD1 is a possible D gene (5 bases). V was trimmed by 4 bases and J by 0 bases, leaving 13 bases between them. The germline CDR1 and CDR2 sequences are LGHNA and YSLEER. This CDR3 comprises 15 residues. The CDR3 coding sequence is TGCGCCAGCAGCCTGGGTTATCAGGGCTCCTACGAGCAGTACTTC. Its translation: CASSLGYQGSYEQYF.

The rearrangement uses TRBV4-2 and TRBJ2-3; D is unresolved. Trimming took off 1 base at V and 5 bases at J, with 10 bases between the two ends. CDR1 is LGHNA, CDR2 YNFKEQ, per germline. The CDR3 is 14 amino acids. CDR3 DNA sequence: TGTGCCAGCAGCCAAGGTGGCCTCGGAGATACGCAGTATTTT. This translates into CASSQGGLGDTQYF.

The sample holds a few counts of this clonotype. The chain recombines TRBV3-1 with TRBJ1-6; D possibly corresponds to TRBD1 (5 bases). V was pared by 0 bases and J by 5 bases, with 11 bases between. The CDR3 is 16 amino acids. CDR1 is LGHDT, CDR2 YNNKEL, per germline (reference sequence). CDR3 bases: TGTGCCAGCAGCCAAGAGGGGCCAGGGAATAATTCACCCCTCCACTTT. Translating gives CASSQEGPGNNSPLHF.

This clonotype was counted many times. The CDR3 DNA sequence: TGCGCCAGCAGCTTGGTCGATAACACCGGGGAGCTGTTTTTT. This sequence encodes CASSLVDNTGELFF. The gene calls are TRBV5-1 and TRBJ2-2; D not resolved. Between the trimmed V and J ends, which lost 0 bases and 2 bases, there was a span of 5 bases. There are 14 residues in the CDR3. Germline-derived CDR1 and CDR2 are SGHRS and YFSETQ.

V and J are TRBV20-1 and TRBJ1-2; 7 bases line up with TRBD1. CDR3 length: 12 amino acids. With 4 bases clipped from V and 6 bases from J, the junction kept 5 bases outside the gene matches. Germline values: CDR1 DFQATT, CDR2 SNEGSKA (reference sequence). CDR3 sequence: CSANYRGDGYTF. CDR3 in DNA: TGCAGTGCTAACTACAGGGGAGATGGCTACACCTTC.

This clonotype came up a few times. The chain employs TRBV6-2 or TRBV6-3 and TRBJ1-1, with D possibly matching TRBD1 (6 bases). Germline values: CDR1 MNHEY, CDR2 SVGEGT. The length of the CDR3 is 13 residues. Trimming left V 6 bases short and J 1 base short, with 9 bases between. The CDR3 is CASRPQGNTEAFF. The DNA for the CDR3 is TGTGCCAGCAGGCCACAGGGGAACACTGAAGCTTTCTTT.

The V call is TRBV27, the J call TRBJ2-3; tentatively, D is TRBD2 (6 bases). Germline CDR1 MNHEY, CDR2 SMNVEV (reference sequence). V was trimmed by 5 bases and J by 0 bases, leaving 12 bases between them. This CDR3 has 15 amino acids. The CDR3 region has the DNA TGTGCCAGCAGTCCCATTGGGGGGAGCACAGATACGCAGTATTTT. It yields the protein CASSPIGGSTDTQYF.

In this sample, this clonotype turned up a few times. V and J are TRBV7-9 and TRBJ1-1; D remains unclear. Germline CDR1 and CDR2: SEHNR and FQNEAQ (reference sequence). V was pared by 0 bases and J by 0 bases, with 8 bases between. The CDR3 spans 15 residues. CDR3: CASSLAPGLNTEAFF. For the CDR3, the DNA is TGTGCCAGCAGCTTAGCGCCCGGGTTGAACACTGAAGCTTTCTTT.

This chain connects TRBV21-1 to TRBJ2-7; the table's D call TRBD1 went unverified against the DNA. TRBV21-1 counts as a pseudogene. The CDR3 length is 15 residues. In nucleotides, the CDR3 is TGTGCCAGCAGCAAACGGAACAGGGATCGGTACGAGCAGTACTTC. Its protein is CASSKRNRDRYEQYF.

In this sample, this clonotype turned up a few times. The V gene is TRBV5-1, the J gene TRBJ2-3; the D is unclear. The CDR3 consists of 16 residues. V lost 0 bases and J 4 bases, leaving 15 bases between the germline ends. Germline lookup yields CDR1 SGHRS and CDR2 YFSETQ. The CDR3 sequence: CASSLANGQIADTQYF. The CDR3 coding sequence is TGCGCCAGCAGCTTGGCCAACGGTCAGATCGCAGATACGCAGTATTTT.

Only a few counts were recorded for this clonotype. The chain couples TRBV7-2 to TRBJ1-1; D gene uncertain. Germline V gene data show CDR1 as SGHTA and CDR2 as FQGNSA. The V end lost 5 bases, the J end lost 10 bases, and 14 bases lay between the germline ends. CDR3 length: 12 amino acids. The CDR3, as DNA: TGTGCCAGCAGCCCTTCTTGGCAAGGAGCTTTCTTT. Protein product: CASSPSWQGAFF.

Only a few counts were recorded for this clonotype. The chain recombines TRBV7-9 with TRBJ2-2; possible D gene TRBD1, 5 bases. CDR1 and CDR2 (germline): SEHNR, FQNEAQ (reference sequence). V was trimmed by 4 bases and J by 1 base, leaving 13 bases between them. The CDR3 covers 16 residues. The CDR3 sequence: CASSSLDSLNTGELFF. For the CDR3, the DNA is TGTGCCAGCAGCTCACTCGACAGCCTGAACACCGGGGAGCTGTTTTTT.

This clonotype was counted only a few times. The DNA for the CDR3 is TGTGCCAGCAGCCCTCCTAATGTTGGCACAGATACGCAGTATTTT. Translating it yields CASSPPNVGTDTQYF. The rearrangement uses TRBV6-5 and TRBJ2-3; no clear D gene. The CDR3 has 15 amino acids. V lost 6 bases, J lost 1 base, and 14 bases lay in between. Looked up from germline, CDR1 is MNHEY and CDR2 is SVGAGI.

This rearrangement joins TRBV7-9 to TRBJ2-7; D not certain. This CDR3 has 13 amino acids. Germline lookup yields CDR1 SEHNR and CDR2 FQNEAQ (reference sequence). V was clipped by 5 bases and J by 7 bases, with 15 bases between them. The DNA of the CDR3 is TGTGCCAGCAGCCCTGTAAGTTTCTCAGAGCAGTACTTC. It codes for CASSPVSFSEQYF.

The sample holds many counts of this clonotype. The chain couples TRBV27 to TRBJ2-7, with 7 bases aligning to TRBD2. Looked up from germline, CDR1 is MNHEY and CDR2 is SMNVEV (reference sequence). Losses at the gene ends were 6 bases for V and 0 bases for J; bases not matched to a gene: 8. The CDR3 sequence is 15 residues long. CDR3: CASRSVGGSSYEQYF. In DNA, the CDR3 is TGTGCCAGCAGAAGTGTGGGCGGGAGCTCCTACGAGCAGTACTTC.

The table lists this clonotype with a few counts. This chain joins TRBV7-9 and TRBJ2-6; D possibly corresponds to TRBD1 (6 bases). The CDR3 runs to 16 residues. V lost 4 bases to trimming and J lost 5 bases, with 15 bases between them. CDR1 SEHNR and CDR2 FQNEAQ come from the germline V gene (reference sequence). As DNA, the CDR3 is TGTGCCAGCAGCTCTGTCTTCCAGGGGTGGGCCAACGTCCTGACTTTC. Amino acid sequence: CASSSVFQGWANVLTF.

J is TRBJ2-3 and V is TRBV6-6, with TRBD2 as a possible D gene (6 bases). The germline V and J ends were trimmed by 1 base and 5 bases, with 7 bases remaining between them. The germline V gene encodes CDR1 MNHNY and CDR2 SVGAGI (reference sequence). The CDR3 loop spans 13 amino acids. DNA for the CDR3: TGTGCCAGCAGTTACTGGGGAGGAGATACGCAGTATTTT. It encodes CASSYWGGDTQYF.

The V gene is TRBV20-1, the J gene TRBJ2-7; 10 bases are shared with TRBD2. The CDR3 runs to 15 residues. Germline V CDR1 and CDR2: DFQATT, SNEGSKA (reference sequence). The V and J ends lost 0 bases and 4 bases, in that order; junction bases with no gene match: 6. CDR3 sequence reads: CSARDKAGGWYEQYF. The DNA of the CDR3 is TGCAGTGCTAGAGATAAAGCGGGAGGGTGGTACGAGCAGTACTTC.

This clonotype was seen a handful of times. The rearrangement links TRBV2 to TRBJ2-7; D may be TRBD1 or TRBD2 (5 bases each). CDR1 and CDR2 from the germline V gene are SNHLY and FYNNEI. Deletions cut 6 bases from V and 3 bases from J, with 18 bases between. The CDR3 totals 15 residues. This chain's CDR3 is CASRTGTNHFYEQYF. The CDR3 DNA reads TGTGCCAGCAGGACCGGGACCAACCACTTCTACGAGCAGTACTTC.